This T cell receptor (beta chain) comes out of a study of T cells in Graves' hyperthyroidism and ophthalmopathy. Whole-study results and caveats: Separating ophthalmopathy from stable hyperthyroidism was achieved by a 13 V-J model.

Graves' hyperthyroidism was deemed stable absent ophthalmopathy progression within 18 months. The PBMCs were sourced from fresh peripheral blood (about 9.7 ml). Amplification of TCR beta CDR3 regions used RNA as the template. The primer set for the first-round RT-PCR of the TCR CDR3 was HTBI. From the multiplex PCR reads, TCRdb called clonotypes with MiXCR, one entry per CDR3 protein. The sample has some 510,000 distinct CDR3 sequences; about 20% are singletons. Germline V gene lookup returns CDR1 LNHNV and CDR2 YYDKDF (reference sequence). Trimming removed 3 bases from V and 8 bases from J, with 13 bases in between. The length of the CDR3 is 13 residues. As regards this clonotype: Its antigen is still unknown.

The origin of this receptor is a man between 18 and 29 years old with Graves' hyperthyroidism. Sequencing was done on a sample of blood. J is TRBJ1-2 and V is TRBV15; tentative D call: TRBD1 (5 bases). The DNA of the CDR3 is TGTGCCACCAGCAGTGATGTGGGGGACGGCTACACCTTC. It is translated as CATSSDVGDGYTF. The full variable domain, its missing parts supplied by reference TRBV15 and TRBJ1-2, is DAMVIQNPRYQVTQFGKPVTLSCSQTLNHNVMYWYQQKSSQAPKLLFHYYDKDFNNEADTPDNFQSRRPNTSFCFLDIRSPGLGDTAMYLCATSSDVGDGYTFGSGTRLTVV.